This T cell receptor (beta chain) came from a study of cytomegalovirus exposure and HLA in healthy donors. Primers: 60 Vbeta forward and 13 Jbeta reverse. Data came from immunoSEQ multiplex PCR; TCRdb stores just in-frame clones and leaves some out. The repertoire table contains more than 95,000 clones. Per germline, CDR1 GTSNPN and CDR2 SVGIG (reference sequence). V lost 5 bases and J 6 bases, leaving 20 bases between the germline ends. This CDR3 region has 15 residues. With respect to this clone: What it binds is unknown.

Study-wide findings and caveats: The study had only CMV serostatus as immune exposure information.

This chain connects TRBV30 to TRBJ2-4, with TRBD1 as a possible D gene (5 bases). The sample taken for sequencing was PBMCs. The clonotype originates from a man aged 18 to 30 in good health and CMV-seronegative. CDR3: CAWEPSGRAVNIQYF. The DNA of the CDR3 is TGTGCCTGGGAACCCTCGGGCAGGGCGGTAAACATTCAGTACTTC.